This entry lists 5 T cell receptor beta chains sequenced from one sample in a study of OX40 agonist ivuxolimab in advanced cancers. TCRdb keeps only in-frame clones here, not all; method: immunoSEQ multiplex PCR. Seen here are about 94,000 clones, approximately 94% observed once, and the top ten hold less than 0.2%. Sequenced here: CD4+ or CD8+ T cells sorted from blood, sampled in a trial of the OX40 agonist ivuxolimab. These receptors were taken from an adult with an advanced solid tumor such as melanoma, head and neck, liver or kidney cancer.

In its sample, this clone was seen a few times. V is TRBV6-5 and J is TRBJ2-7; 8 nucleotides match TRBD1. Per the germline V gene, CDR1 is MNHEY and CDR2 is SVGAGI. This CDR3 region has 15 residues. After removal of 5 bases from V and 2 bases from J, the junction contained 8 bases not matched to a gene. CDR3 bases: TGTGCCAGCAGTAAAGGACAGGGTGGTCCCTACGAGCAGTACTTC. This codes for CASSKGQGGPYEQYF.

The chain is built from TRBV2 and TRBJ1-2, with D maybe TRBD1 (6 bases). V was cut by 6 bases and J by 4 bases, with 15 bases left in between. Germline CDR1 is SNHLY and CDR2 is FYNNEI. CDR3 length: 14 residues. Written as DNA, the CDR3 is TGTGCCAGCAGAAACCACAGGGAGTCCTATGGCTACACCTTC. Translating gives CASRNHRESYGYTF. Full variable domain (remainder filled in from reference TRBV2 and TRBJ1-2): EPEVTQTPSHQVTQMGQEVILRCVPISNHLYFYWYRQILGQKVEFLVSFYNNEISEKSEIFDDQFSVERPDGSNFTLKIRSTKLEDSAMYFCASRNHRESYGYTFGSGTRLTVV.

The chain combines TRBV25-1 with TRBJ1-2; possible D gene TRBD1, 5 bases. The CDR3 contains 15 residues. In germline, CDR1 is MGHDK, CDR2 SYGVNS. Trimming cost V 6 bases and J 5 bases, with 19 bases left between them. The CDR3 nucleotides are TGTGCCAGCAGCCTAGGGACTTATCCCTATTATGGCTACACCTTC. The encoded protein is CASSLGTYPYYGYTF.

Here the CDR3 reads CSVEPGLAGSSYNEQFF. CDR3 sequence (DNA): TGCAGCGTCGAACCGGGACTAGCGGGGAGCTCCTACAATGAGCAGTTCTTC. This chain connects TRBV29-1 to TRBJ2-1; 13 bases are a match to TRBD2. Germline CDR1 and CDR2: SQVTM and ANQGSEA. V shed 6 bases and J 0 bases; nucleotides not matched to a gene: 8. This CDR3 has 17 amino acids.

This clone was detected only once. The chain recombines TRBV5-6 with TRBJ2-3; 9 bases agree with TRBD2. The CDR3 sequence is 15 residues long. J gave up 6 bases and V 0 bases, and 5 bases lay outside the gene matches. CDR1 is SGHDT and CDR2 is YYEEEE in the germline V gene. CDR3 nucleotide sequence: TGTGCCAGCAGCTTGGATAGCGGGAGAGGTGATACGCAGTATTTT. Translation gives CASSLDSGRGDTQYF.